The 32 T cell receptor beta chains reported below all come from one sample, sequenced in a study of T cell changes during pregnancy in multiple sclerosis. Repertoires were generated with immunoSEQ multiplex PCR, while TCRdb's copy carries only in-frame clones and drops some. This table has approximately 52,000 clones, 85% to 95% appearing once. Here the sequenced sample was CD4+ T cells from peripheral blood mononuclear cells, taken in the third trimester of pregnancy. These receptors were taken from a female donor with multiple sclerosis, enrolled in a pregnancy study.

The V call is TRBV4-1, the J call TRBJ1-2; a possible D gene is TRBD1 (5 bases). The V and J ends lost 3 bases and 7 bases respectively, with 27 bases between them. CDR1 MGHRA and CDR2 YSYEKL come from the germline V gene. The CDR3 is made up of 18 amino acids. CDR3 in DNA: TGCGCCAGCAGCCACCAGGCGGGGCCAACACCCGGTCTCGGTGGCTACACCTTC. It is translated as CASSHQAGPTPGLGGYTF.

This chain joins TRBV5-4 and TRBJ1-1, with D perhaps TRBD1 (5 bases). The CDR3 consists of 17 residues. V dropped 0 bases and J dropped 3 bases, with 18 bases sitting between them. CDR1 SGHNT and CDR2 YYREEE come from the germline V gene (reference sequence). CDR3 residues: CASSLGFTRGLDTEAFF. Written as DNA, the CDR3 is TGTGCCAGCAGCTTGGGATTCACTCGGGGGTTGGACACTGAAGCTTTCTTT.

V gene TRBV13 combines with J gene TRBJ2-5; 14 bases are a match to TRBD2. V lost 0 bases to trimming and J lost 0 bases; unmatched junction nucleotides: 3. Germline-derived CDR1 and CDR2 are PRHDT and FYEKMQ (reference sequence). The CDR3 length is 18 residues. CDR3 sequence reads: CASSLGTSGGGYQETQYF. The DNA of the CDR3 is TGTGCCAGCAGCTTAGGGACTAGCGGGGGGGGGTACCAAGAGACCCAGTACTTC.

The rearrangement links TRBV5-4 to TRBJ2-1; 11 nucleotides align to TRBD2. The germline gives CDR1 SGHNT, CDR2 YYREEE (reference sequence). There are 16 residues in the CDR3. With V trimmed by 4 bases and J by 0 bases, 3 bases remained unmatched. The CDR3 loop is CASSPTSGSSYNEQFF. The DNA for the CDR3 is TGTGCCAGCAGCCCAACTAGCGGGAGCTCCTACAATGAGCAGTTCTTC.

This clone was detected only once. The chain is built from TRBV18 and TRBJ2-1; D uncertain. Trimming shortened V by 0 bases and J by 2 bases, and 5 bases separated the two germline ends. Germline V gene data show CDR1 as KGHSH and CDR2 as LQKENI. This CDR3 region has 14 residues. DNA of the CDR3: TGTGCCAGCTCACCACCTAGTACCTACAATGAGCAGTTCTTC. Protein sequence: CASSPPSTYNEQFF. Full variable domain (outside the CDR3, taken from reference TRBV18 and TRBJ2-1): NAGVMQNPRHLVRRRGQEARLRCSPMKGHSHVYWYRQLPEEGLKFMVYLQKENIIDESGMPKERFSAEFPKEGPSILRIQQVVRGDSAAYFCASSPPSTYNEQFFGPGTRLTVL.

The V and J genes are TRBV27 and TRBJ2-1; TRBD2 matches 7 bases. This CDR3 is 13 amino acids long. Trimming removed 2 bases from V and 13 bases from J; junction bases left unmatched: 8. Germline V gene lookup returns CDR1 MNHEY and CDR2 SMNVEV (reference sequence). The CDR3 DNA follows: TGTGCCAGCAGTTTAACGGCTAGCGGTCCACAGTTCTTC. It is translated as CASSLTASGPQFF.

This clone was seen a handful of times. The J gene is TRBJ1-1, the V gene TRBV7-8; possible D gene TRBD1, 5 bases. V was clipped by 7 bases and J by 1 base, with 13 bases between them. Germline CDR1 SGHVS, CDR2 FQNEAQ. This CDR3 spans 14 amino acids. CDR3: CASNQGSWNTEAFF. The CDR3 bases are TGTGCCAGCAACCAGGGATCTTGGAACACTGAAGCTTTCTTT.

The V and J genes are TRBV2 and TRBJ1-4, with 7 bases matching TRBD1. The germline gives CDR1 SNHLY, CDR2 FYNNEI. Trimming at V came to 6 bases and at J to 0 bases, leaving 10 bases not matched to a gene. The CDR3 has 17 amino acids. Written as DNA, the CDR3 is TGTGCCAGCAGAGCACTTGACAGGGTTGCAACTAATGAAAAACTGTTTTTT. Protein: CASRALDRVATNEKLFF. Based on the CDR3 plus reference TRBV2 and TRBJ1-4, the full variable domain is EPEVTQTPSHQVTQMGQEVILRCVPISNHLYFYWYRQILGQKVEFLVSFYNNEISEKSEIFDDQFSVERPDGSNFTLKIRSTKLEDSAMYFCASRALDRVATNEKLFFGSGTQLSVL.

The V and J genes are TRBV4-1 and TRBJ2-5; TRBD2 might be the D (6 bases). The J call is in doubt because the DNA end fits TRBJ2-7 better. The CDR3 runs 15 residues. Germline V gene data show CDR1 as MGHRA and CDR2 as YSYEKL. The chain's CDR3 is CASSQVPGRFIEQYF. In nucleotides, the CDR3 is TGCGCCAGCAGCCAAGTGCCAGGGAGGTTCATCGAGCAGTACTTC.

The chain combines TRBV6-6 with TRBJ1-1; D may be TRBD1 (6 bases). CDR1 and CDR2 from the germline V gene are MNHNY and SVGAGI (reference sequence). Trimming removed 2 bases from V and 7 bases from J, with 8 bases in between. The CDR3 runs to 12 residues. In DNA, the CDR3 is TGTGCCAGCAGTTACCCACAGGGTGAAGCTTTCTTT. It is translated as CASSYPQGEAFF.

The rearrangement joins TRBV5-8 to TRBJ2-3; D may be TRBD2 (7 bases). In germline, CDR1 is SGHTS, CDR2 YDEGEE. Between the trimmed V and J ends, which lost 0 bases and 8 bases, there was a span of 19 bases. The length of the CDR3 is 16 residues. The CDR3 nucleotides are TGTGCCAGCAGCTTGGTTGCGGGGGCCGCGCCGGGTACGCAGTATTTT. Translating it yields CASSLVAGAAPGTQYF. Filled out from reference TRBV5-8 and TRBJ2-3, the complete variable domain reads EAGVTQSPTHLIKTRGQQATLRCSPISGHTSVYWYQQALGLGLQFLLWYDEGEERNRGNFPPRFSGRQFPNYSSELNVNALELEDSALYLCASSLVAGAAPGTQYFGPGTRLTVL.

The V call is TRBV30, the J call TRBJ2-1, with 9 positions matching TRBD1. Unmatched junction bases numbered 3, after V lost 2 bases and J lost 10 bases. Germline V lookup: CDR1 GTSNPN, CDR2 SVGIG (reference sequence). CDR3 length: 12 amino acids. The CDR3 reads CAWSRTGDEQFF. The CDR3 region has the DNA TGTGCCTGGAGTCGGACAGGGGACGAGCAGTTCTTC.

This chain uses TRBV11-2 with TRBJ2-7; D unclear. The V gene's germline CDR1 is SGHAT and CDR2 FQNNGV. This CDR3 spans 15 amino acids. Trimming shortened V by 1 base and J by 4 bases, and 14 bases separated the two germline ends. The CDR3 reads CASSLVSNAGYEQYF. The CDR3 DNA reads TGTGCCAGCAGCTTAGTTTCTAACGCTGGTTACGAGCAGTACTTC. Looking up the rest from reference TRBV11-2 and TRBJ2-7 gives the full variable domain: EAGVAQSPRYKIIEKRQSVAFWCNPISGHATLYWYQQILGQGPKLLIQFQNNGVVDDSQLPKDRFSAERLKGVDSTLKIQPAKLEDSAVYLCASSLVSNAGYEQYFGPGTRLTVT.

The chain combines TRBV5-1 with TRBJ2-1; D might be TRBD2 (5 bases). CDR3 length: 12 residues. V lost 4 bases and J 7 bases, leaving 9 bases between the germline ends. Germline V CDR1 and CDR2: SGHRS, YFSETQ. The CDR3 reads CASSPPGNEQFF. The CDR3 nucleotides read TGCGCCAGCAGCCCGCCGGGGAATGAGCAGTTCTTC.

This clone was detected only a few times. This rearrangement joins TRBV10-3 to TRBJ1-3; D is uncertain. V lost 2 bases to trimming and J lost 0 bases, with 8 bases between them. The germline CDR1 and CDR2 sequences are ENHRY and SYGVKD. The length of the CDR3 is 15 residues. The DNA of the CDR3 is TGTGCCATCAGTGAGCGCGGTGCCTCTGGAAACACCATATATTTT. Translating it yields CAISERGASGNTIYF.

This chain uses TRBV5-1 with TRBJ1-2; 7 nucleotides align to TRBD1. The V and J ends lost 4 bases and 3 bases, in that order; junction bases with no gene match: 12. The CDR3 consists of 16 residues. CDR1 and CDR2 from the germline V gene are SGHRS and YFSETQ. The CDR3 DNA reads as TGCGCCAGCAGCCCGGAGACAGGGTACCGGTACTATGGCTACACCTTC. Residues: CASSPETGYRYYGYTF.

The chain couples TRBV25-1 to TRBJ2-4; 7 nucleotides match TRBD1. Germline-derived CDR1 and CDR2 are MGHDK and SYGVNS. V trimming: 1 base; J trimming: 7 bases; junction bases outside the gene matches: 7. This CDR3 has 15 amino acids. The CDR3 nucleotides read TGTGCCAGCAGTGAATGGGTAGGGGGCTTGAACATTCAGTACTTC. It encodes CASSEWVGGLNIQYF.

The chain has TRBV9 and TRBJ2-3, with a possible D match to TRBD2 (7 bases). The V end was cut by 2 bases, the J end by 1 base, with 14 bases between. The germline gives CDR1 SGDLS, CDR2 YYNGEE. The CDR3 consists of 16 residues. CDR3 amino acids: CASSVGQGGGTDTQYF. CDR3 nucleotide sequence: TGTGCCAGCAGCGTGGGTCAAGGGGGGGGCACAGATACGCAGTATTTT.

The chain combines TRBV28 with TRBJ2-2; D is possibly TRBD2 (6 bases). V dropped 7 bases and J dropped 3 bases, with 12 bases sitting between them. The CDR3 spans 14 residues. The germline V gene has CDR1 MDHEN and CDR2 SYDVKM. Written as DNA, the CDR3 is TGTGCCAGCACCCTCGGGGGACACACCGGGGAGCTGTTTTTT. Its translation: CASTLGGHTGELFF.

This chain joins TRBV29-1 and TRBJ1-2; D may be TRBD1 (5 bases). CDR1 SQVTM and CDR2 ANQGSEA come from the germline V gene. The CDR3 spans 13 residues. V was trimmed by 4 bases and J by 8 bases, leaving 17 bases between them. CDR3 protein: CSVGREEVEGYTF. The CDR3 nucleotides read TGCAGCGTTGGCAGGGAGGAGGTCGAGGGCTACACCTTC.

J is TRBJ1-5 and V is TRBV6-5; the D is unclear. The CDR3 consists of 14 residues. Trimming took off 6 bases at V and 0 bases at J, with 9 bases between the two ends. Germline CDR1 reads MNHEY; CDR2 reads SVGAGI. The CDR3 DNA is TGTGCCAGCAGCCCCGGGTTTAGCAATCAGCCCCAGCATTTT. Its translation: CASSPGFSNQPQHF.

This clone was observed once. The rearrangement links TRBV2 to TRBJ2-7, with D perhaps TRBD2 (6 bases). The V and J ends lost 3 bases and 3 bases respectively, with 9 bases between them. Per the germline V gene, CDR1 is SNHLY and CDR2 is FYNNEI. There are 13 residues in the CDR3. The CDR3 coding sequence is TGTGCCAGCAGTGACATGGGACTCTACGAGCAGTACTTC. The encoded protein is CASSDMGLYEQYF.

The chain recombines TRBV5-4 with TRBJ1-3; 9 bases align to TRBD1. Trimming removed 1 base from V and 2 bases from J; junction bases left unmatched: 4. CDR3 length equals 16 residues. The germline gives CDR1 SGHNT, CDR2 YYREEE (reference sequence). Written as DNA, the CDR3 is TGTGCCAGCAGCTTGCAGGACAGGGGACCTGGAAACACCATATATTTT. Translation: CASSLQDRGPGNTIYF.

The J gene is TRBJ2-1, the V gene TRBV19; 11 nucleotides agree with TRBD1. The V gene's germline CDR1 is LNHDA and CDR2 SQIVND (reference sequence). This CDR3 is built from 17 residues. With V trimmed by 4 bases and J by 6 bases, 11 bases remained unmatched. The CDR3 loop is CASSSYLDRGLGNEQFF. CDR3 nucleotides: TGTGCCAGTAGTAGTTACTTGGACAGGGGGCTGGGCAATGAGCAGTTCTTC.

The chain recombines TRBV6-5 with TRBJ1-1; maybe TRBD1 (5 bases). The CDR3 is made up of 14 amino acids. V was cut by 7 bases and J by 4 bases, with 16 bases left in between. Germline CDR1 and CDR2: MNHEY and SVGAGI. DNA for the CDR3: TGTGCCAGCACCCGGGGGGTCATCGGCACTGAAGCTTTCTTT. Translation: CASTRGVIGTEAFF.

The chain is built from TRBV19 and TRBJ1-5, with a weak D call TRBD1 (6 bases). The CDR3 extends over 16 amino acids. Trimming pared 3 bases from V and 2 bases from J, leaving 14 bases between. From germline, CDR1 is LNHDA and CDR2 SQIVND (reference sequence). The CDR3 DNA reads as TGTGCCAGTAGTATTACCAGGGGAGGGGGCAATCAGCCCCAGCATTTT. It codes for CASSITRGGGNQPQHF.

The rearrangement uses TRBV18 and TRBJ2-7; D remains unclear. The germline V gene encodes CDR1 KGHSH and CDR2 LQKENI. V was pared by 4 bases and J by 4 bases, with 8 bases between. The CDR3 consists of 12 residues. The CDR3 sequence is CASSLERYEQYF. In nucleotides, the CDR3 is TGTGCCAGCTCACTTGAGAGGTACGAGCAGTACTTC.

A single count supports this clone. This sequence joins TRBV2 and TRBJ2-5; 8 nucleotides match TRBD2. Germline CDR1 SNHLY, CDR2 FYNNEI. V was pared by 7 bases and J by 1 base, with 14 bases of the junction left unmatched. This CDR3 has 17 residues. DNA of the CDR3: TGTGCCAGCACCACCCCACCCCAGCGGGGGATCCAAGAGACCCAGTACTTC. Amino acid sequence: CASTTPPQRGIQETQYF.

This chain joins TRBV20-1 and TRBJ1-5; tentative D call: TRBD1 (5 bases). Trimming cost V 6 bases and J 11 bases, with 14 bases left between them. This CDR3 spans 11 amino acids. CDR1 DFQATT and CDR2 SNEGSKA come from the germline V gene (reference sequence). CDR3 sequence reads: CSAGGQWAQHF. The CDR3 DNA sequence: TGCAGTGCCGGGGGTCAATGGGCCCAGCATTTT.

The gene calls are TRBV5-5 and TRBJ2-6; the match to TRBD1 covers 7 bases. The CDR3 runs to 18 residues. Germline lookup yields CDR1 SGHKS and CDR2 YYEKEE (reference sequence). Trimming cost V 2 bases and J 1 base; bases outside gene matches: 9. Written as DNA, the CDR3 is TGTGCCAGCAGCTTTAATTCAGGGGGTCTATCTGGGGCCAACGTCCTGACTTTC. Translation: CASSFNSGGLSGANVLTF.

This rearrangement joins TRBV5-4 to TRBJ2-7; 8 bases align to TRBD2. The germline V gene encodes CDR1 SGHNT and CDR2 YYREEE (reference sequence). V trimming: 1 base; J trimming: 2 bases; junction bases outside the gene matches: 2. The CDR3 consists of 14 residues. The CDR3 DNA follows: TGTGCCAGCAGCTTGCACGGGGGGGCCTACGAGCAGTACTTC. Amino acid sequence: CASSLHGGAYEQYF.

The chain recombines TRBV2 with TRBJ2-2, with 8 bases identical to TRBD1. This CDR3 is 16 amino acids long. Per the germline V gene, CDR1 is SNHLY and CDR2 is FYNNEI. V shed 6 bases and J 4 bases; nucleotides not matched to a gene: 10. The CDR3 DNA sequence: TGTGCCAGCAGCTACGGACAGGGTGGCGGCACCGGGGAGCTGTTTTTT. Translated, it gives CASSYGQGGGTGELFF. The complete variable domain, with remaining parts taken from reference TRBV2 and TRBJ2-2, reads EPEVTQTPSHQVTQMGQEVILRCVPISNHLYFYWYRQILGQKVEFLVSFYNNEISEKSEIFDDQFSVERPDGSNFTLKIRSTKLEDSAMYFCASSYGQGGGTGELFFGEGSRLTVL.